This T cell receptor beta chain emerged from a study of cytomegalovirus exposure and HLA in healthy donors. The overall study: Around 83% of around 400 genotyped donors fell in the Caucasian-associated ancestry cluster.

The V segment lost 7 bases and the J segment 7 bases; nucleotides outside the gene matches: 7. CDR3 size: 13 residues. Germline values: CDR1 MNHNS, CDR2 SASEGT. This clone has more than one count but fewer than ten. Its target is unknown. Primers for the PCR totalled 60 Vbeta and 13 Jbeta. The assay was immunoSEQ multiplex PCR, and TCRdb's table has in-frame clones only and misses some. The sample records roughly 200,000 clones, 60% to 85% being singletons. The study, taken as a whole, reports: Overall, roughly 160 TCR beta chains were annotated as cytomegalovirus-associated.

The genes are TRBV6-1 and TRBJ1-5, with 7 positions matching TRBD1. The sequence derives from a male donor in good health and CMV-seronegative. Material for sequencing was PBMCs. The CDR3 coding sequence is TGTGCCAGCACCGACCAGACAGGGCAGCCCCAGCATTTT. This sequence encodes CASTDQTGQPQHF.